This T cell receptor (beta chain) emerged from a study of identical twins. TCRdb redid the calling of the 5' RACE reads with MiXCR, one entry per CDR3 protein. The sample carries roughly 500,000 distinct CDR3 sequences, less than 25% recorded once. These data also featured in a second study, about T cells expressing NK-cell markers.

The receptor comes from a young woman in good health. The sequenced sample was CD4+ T cells sorted from blood.

CDR3 sequence: CATSNTHEQYF. CDR3 nucleotide sequence: TGTGCCACATCAAACACCCACGAGCAGTACTTC. V gene TRBV6-2 or TRBV6-3 combines with J gene TRBJ2-7; no clear D. The CDR3 runs 11 residues. The germline gives CDR1 MNHEY, CDR2 SVGEGT. The V gene lost 10 bases and the J gene lost 5 bases, with 12 bases spanning the gap.